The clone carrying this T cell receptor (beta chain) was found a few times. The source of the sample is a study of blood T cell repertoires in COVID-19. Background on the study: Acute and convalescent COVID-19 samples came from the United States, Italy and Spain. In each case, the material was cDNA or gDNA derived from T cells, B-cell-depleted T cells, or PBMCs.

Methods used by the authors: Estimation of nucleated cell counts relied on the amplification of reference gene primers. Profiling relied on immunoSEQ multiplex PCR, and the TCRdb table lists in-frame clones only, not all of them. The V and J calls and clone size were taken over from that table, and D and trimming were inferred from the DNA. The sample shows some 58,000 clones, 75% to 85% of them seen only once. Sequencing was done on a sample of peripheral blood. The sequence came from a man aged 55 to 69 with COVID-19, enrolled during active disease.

The CDR3: CSAQTDYEQYF. For the CDR3, the DNA is TGCAGTGCTCAGACAGATTACGAGCAGTACTTC. This rearrangement joins TRBV20-1 to TRBJ2-7; TRBD1 is a possible D gene (5 bases). CDR3 length: 11 amino acids. Trimming pared 5 bases from V and 4 bases from J, leaving 9 bases between. In germline, CDR1 is DFQATT, CDR2 SNEGSKA (reference sequence).